The clone carrying this TCR beta chain came up many times. Its cognate antigen is unknown. Germline V gene lookup returns CDR1 MDHEN and CDR2 SYDVKM. This CDR3 region has 13 residues. The V end lost 2 bases, the J end lost 6 bases, and 10 bases lay between the germline ends. TCRdb passed the 5' RACE reads through MiXCR, listing each CDR3 protein once. Of around 360,000 distinct CDR3 sequences listed, more than 9% were seen once; the top ten hold roughly 18%. This entry belongs to a study of T cells after yellow fever vaccination. The study's findings and limits: Primary-vaccination clones mostly resurfaced post-booster (roughly 97% CD4, about 87% CD8). The presence of abundant clonotypes contaminating from the bulk population was possible in FACS-sorted repertoires. It was the secondary response that reached its peak faster, day 5 versus 15, but it was weaker.

The rearrangement uses TRBV28 and TRBJ1-1, with D hard to call. This specimen consisted of PBMCs, obtained on the day of the first yellow fever vaccination. The source of this sequence is a man between 18 and 29 years old who received the YFV17D yellow fever vaccine. The DNA for the CDR3 is TGTGCCAGCAGTTTACCGGTCTCTTCTGAAGCTTTCTTT. Encoded protein: CASSLPVSSEAFF.